The 18 T cell receptor beta chains given below trace back to one sample, sequenced in a study of tumor-infiltrating lymphocytes in localized non-small cell lung cancer. TCRdb's copy holds only in-frame clones and misses some; the assay was immunoSEQ multiplex PCR. The table records 23,000 or so clones, roughly two thirds of them present only once. Material: lung tumor tissue. These receptors all come from a human donor with non-small cell lung cancer.

CDR3 nucleotide sequence: TGTGCCAGCAGCCCCACCATAGGCCCGGGGTGGGCTTTCTTT. It encodes CASSPTIGPGWAFF. The chain employs TRBV7-9 and TRBJ1-1; no firm D call. In germline, CDR1 is SEHNR, CDR2 FQNEAQ (reference sequence). Trimming pared 5 bases from V and 11 bases from J, leaving 21 bases between. The CDR3 runs 14 residues.

This chain uses TRBV18 with TRBJ2-5, with TRBD2 matching 7 bases. The CDR3 runs to 14 residues. Germline trimming cut 0 bases from V and 5 bases from J; bases unmatched to any gene: 3. Germline CDR1 reads KGHSH; CDR2 reads LQKENI. The DNA of the CDR3 is TGTGCCAGCTCACCACCGGGGAGGGCGGAGACCCAGTACTTC. Its protein product is CASSPPGRAETQYF.

The genes are TRBV5-1 and TRBJ1-2; D is uncertain. CDR1 is SGHRS and CDR2 is YFSETQ in the germline V gene. V dropped 0 bases and J dropped 4 bases, with 7 bases sitting between them. This CDR3 contains 13 residues. The CDR3 loop is CASSLDFGYGYTF. DNA of the CDR3: TGCGCCAGCAGCTTGGATTTTGGCTATGGCTACACCTTC.

The chain is built from TRBV5-6 and TRBJ2-1, with unresolved D. The ends were cut back, 0 bases at V and 9 bases at J, with 4 bases in the middle. The CDR3 has 11 residues. The V gene's germline CDR1 is SGHDT and CDR2 YYEEEE. CDR3 coding DNA: TGTGCCAGCAGCTTGGGGGGTGAGCAGTTCTTC. As protein: CASSLGGEQFF.

This chain connects TRBV9 to TRBJ2-5, with 10 bases identical to TRBD2. Trimming took 3 bases from V and 0 from J; bases not matched to a gene: 8. Per the germline V gene, CDR1 is SGDLS and CDR2 is YYNGEE. CDR3 size: 17 residues. This chain's CDR3 is CASSAYSGRLNQETQYF. CDR3 DNA sequence: TGTGCCAGCAGCGCTTATAGCGGGAGGCTTAACCAAGAGACCCAGTACTTC.

This chain uses TRBV18 with TRBJ2-5; no clear D. Trimming left V 4 bases short and J 4 bases short, with 10 bases between. The germline CDR1 and CDR2 sequences are KGHSH and LQKENI. CDR3 length: 13 amino acids. In DNA form, the CDR3 reads TGTGCCAGCTCACTCGTGGAGAGAGAGACCCAGTACTTC. It is translated as CASSLVERETQYF. The full variable domain, completed using reference TRBV18 and TRBJ2-5, is NAGVMQNPRHLVRRRGQEARLRCSPMKGHSHVYWYRQLPEEGLKFMVYLQKENIIDESGMPKERFSAEFPKEGPSILRIQQVVRGDSAAYFCASSLVERETQYFGPGTRLLVL.

The chain has TRBV30 and TRBJ2-7; no reliable D call. The V gene's germline CDR1 is GTSNPN and CDR2 SVGIG (reference sequence). There are 11 residues in the CDR3. Between the trimmed V and J ends, which lost 2 bases and 0 bases, there was a span of 2 bases. This CDR3 reads CAWSPSYEQYF. For the CDR3, the DNA is TGTGCCTGGAGTCCCTCCTACGAGCAGTACTTC.

The rearrangement joins TRBV7-2 to TRBJ2-7; 15 nucleotides agree with TRBD2. The CDR3 consists of 17 residues. Germline CDR1 and CDR2: SGHTA and FQGNSA. V lost 0 bases, J lost 5 bases, and 5 bases stayed unmatched. The DNA for the CDR3 is TGTGCCAGCAGCTTAGCCCCGGGACTAGCGGGAGGCGACGAGCAGTACTTC. Translating it yields CASSLAPGLAGGDEQYF.

The gene calls are TRBV7-2 and TRBJ2-1, with 8 nucleotides matching TRBD2. This CDR3 spans 14 amino acids. The germline CDR1 and CDR2 sequences are SGHTA and FQGNSA. The J segment lost 9 bases and the V segment lost 5 bases, leaving 9 bases of the junction unmatched. The CDR3 region has the DNA TGTGCCAGCAGCCTCACTAGCGGCCCTTTTGAGCAGTTCTTC. Protein: CASSLTSGPFEQFF.

The J gene is TRBJ2-3, the V gene TRBV30; 9 bases map to TRBD2. The CDR3 length is 19 residues. Germline lookup yields CDR1 GTSNPN and CDR2 SVGIG (reference sequence). V lost 3 bases, J lost 3 bases, and 19 bases stayed unmatched. For the CDR3, the DNA is TGTGCCTGGAGCCCCATGGGTAGCGGGAGAGGGTGGAGGACAGATACGCAGTATTTT. This encodes CAWSPMGSGRGWRTDTQYF.

J is TRBJ2-4 and V is TRBV6-1; TRBD1 might be the D (6 bases). This CDR3 is built from 12 residues. In germline, CDR1 is MNHNS, CDR2 SASEGT. V lost 7 bases to trimming and J lost 11 bases, with 15 bases between them. The CDR3 protein is CASNSKGEVQYF. In nucleotides, the CDR3 is TGTGCCAGCAATAGTAAGGGGGAAGTTCAGTACTTC.

This clone has just one count. The chain links TRBV5-1 to TRBJ1-1, with 10 bases matching TRBD1. The CDR3 contains 16 residues. V lost 4 bases to trimming and J lost 0 bases; unmatched junction nucleotides: 6. CDR1 and CDR2 from the germline V gene are SGHRS and YFSETQ. CDR3 nucleotides: TGCGCCAGCAGCGAGGGGACAGGGGTGATGAACACTGAAGCTTTCTTT. Amino acid sequence: CASSEGTGVMNTEAFF.

The chain joins TRBV19 to TRBJ2-1, with 8 nucleotides matching TRBD2. J lost 2 bases, V lost 2 bases, and 8 bases had no gene match. This CDR3 has 17 residues. Germline values: CDR1 LNHDA, CDR2 SQIVND (reference sequence). CDR3 in DNA: TGTGCCAGTAGTATAAAAGGAGCGGGAGTGGCCTACAATGAGCAGTTCTTC. Its protein product is CASSIKGAGVAYNEQFF.

There are a few counts of this clone. V gene TRBV28 combines with J gene TRBJ1-3; possible D gene TRBD1, 5 bases. CDR3 length equals 14 residues. Trimming left V 3 bases short and J 4 bases short, with 10 bases between. Germline V CDR1 and CDR2: MDHEN, SYDVKM. CDR3 in DNA: TGTGCCAGCAGTTTGTCGGGGCTGGGAAACACCATATATTTT. This codes for CASSLSGLGNTIYF.

The gene calls are TRBV19 and TRBJ2-1; 7 bases are a match to TRBD2. From germline, CDR1 is LNHDA and CDR2 SQIVND (reference sequence). The J segment lost 10 bases and the V segment lost 5 bases, leaving 20 bases of the junction unmatched. There are 17 residues in the CDR3. The CDR3 protein is CASSWGKVAGVKGEQFF. The CDR3 bases are TGTGCCAGTAGTTGGGGCAAGGTGGCGGGAGTAAAAGGGGAGCAGTTCTTC.

The V and J genes are TRBV6-6 and TRBJ2-1; 7 bases fit TRBD1. Germline assignment: CDR1 MNHNY and CDR2 SVGAGI (reference sequence). J was trimmed by 15 bases and V by 5 bases; bases with no gene match: 10. The CDR3 has 12 amino acids. Written as DNA, the CDR3 is TGTGCCAGCAGTACCGGACAGGCCCCTGTGTTCTTC. Amino acids: CASSTGQAPVFF.

This rearrangement joins TRBV5-6 to TRBJ2-1, with D perhaps given as TRBD1 or TRBD2 (5 bases each). This CDR3 has 13 residues. CDR1 and CDR2 from the germline V gene are SGHDT and YYEEEE. Trimming removed 0 bases from V and 9 bases from J, with 10 bases in between. CDR3 sequence reads: CASSLGGQGEQFF. The CDR3, as DNA: TGTGCCAGCAGCTTGGGAGGGCAGGGTGAGCAGTTCTTC.

This clone came up a few times. In the same sample, other DNA sequences code for this CDR3. This chain uses TRBV6-1 with TRBJ1-2; D is perhaps TRBD1 (6 bases). V lost 4 bases to trimming and J lost 2 bases, with 8 bases between them. This CDR3 is built from 13 residues. Germline V gene data show CDR1 as MNHNS and CDR2 as SASEGT. The chain's CDR3 is CASSARGNYGYTF. In DNA, the CDR3 is TGTGCCAGCAGTGCGAGGGGGAACTATGGCTACACCTTC.